This entry lists 3 T cell receptor beta chains sequenced from one sample in a study of long-term antiretroviral therapy in people with HIV. Running of the v3.0 immunoSEQ assay took place at survey level. Method: immunoSEQ multiplex PCR; TCRdb's copy keeps in-frame clones and lacks some. The sample holds approximately 30,000 clones, about 86% seen once. Source: unsorted PBMCs, taken 0.8 years after starting antiretroviral therapy. The receptors here all came from a woman aged 30 to 39 with HIV.

CDR3 nucleotides: TGCGCCAGCAGCCAGGAGCCCTTTTACGAGCAGTACGTC. Its protein is CASSQEPFYEQYV. This chain connects TRBV4-1 to TRBJ2-7; D is unresolved. The CDR3 has 13 amino acids. In germline, CDR1 is MGHRA, CDR2 YSYEKL. Trimming shortened V by 3 bases and J by 4 bases, and 10 bases separated the two germline ends.

This clone was detected a few times. The chain carries TRBV11-2 and TRBJ1-2, with unresolved D. CDR1 and CDR2 (germline): SGHAT, FQNNGV. This CDR3 is built from 13 residues. The V end was cut by 5 bases, the J end by 6 bases, with 13 bases between. Here the CDR3 reads CASSPGVIDGYTF. Written as DNA, the CDR3 is TGTGCCAGCAGCCCCGGGGTTATCGATGGCTACACCTTC.

There are a few counts of this clone. Here the CDR3 reads CASSWGQGFEQYF. CDR3 bases: TGTGCCAGCAGCTGGGGACAGGGGTTCGAGCAGTACTTC. The rearrangement uses TRBV7-3 and TRBJ2-7; 10 positions match TRBD1. CDR3 length equals 13 residues. Losses at the gene ends were 4 bases for V and 6 bases for J; bases not matched to a gene: 3. CDR1 is SGHTA and CDR2 is FQGTGA in the germline V gene.